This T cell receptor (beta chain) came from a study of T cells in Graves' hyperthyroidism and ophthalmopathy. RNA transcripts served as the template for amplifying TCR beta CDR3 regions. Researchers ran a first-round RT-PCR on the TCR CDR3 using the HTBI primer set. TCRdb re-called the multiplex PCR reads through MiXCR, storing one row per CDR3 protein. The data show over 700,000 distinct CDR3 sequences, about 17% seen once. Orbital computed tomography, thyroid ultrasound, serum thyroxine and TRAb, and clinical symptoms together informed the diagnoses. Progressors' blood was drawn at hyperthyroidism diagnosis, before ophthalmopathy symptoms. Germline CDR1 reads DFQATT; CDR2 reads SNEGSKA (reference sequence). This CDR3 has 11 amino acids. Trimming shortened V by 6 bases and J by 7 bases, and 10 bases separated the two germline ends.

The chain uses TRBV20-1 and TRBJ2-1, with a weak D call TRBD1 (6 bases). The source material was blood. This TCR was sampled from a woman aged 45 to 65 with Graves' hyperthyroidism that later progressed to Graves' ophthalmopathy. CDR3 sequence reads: CSAAGENEQFF. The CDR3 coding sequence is TGCAGTGCAGCAGGGGAGAATGAGCAGTTCTTC.